A selection of T cell receptor beta chains follows, all from one sample in a study of cytomegalovirus exposure and HLA in healthy donors. Data came from immunoSEQ multiplex PCR; TCRdb stores just in-frame clones and leaves some out. The data contain around 80,000 clones, nearly 80% of them singletons. The sequencing input was PBMCs. The source is a female donor in good health and CMV-seronegative. Each CDR3 is given with its conserved first and last residue. The D gene is left open where the match is weak. Clone size appears in some rows only: once, few, many, or a class for an expanded clone.

V gene: TRBV30; D gene: NA; J gene: TRBJ1-1; clone size: few; CDR3 protein: CAWVVNTEAFF; CDR3 DNA: TGTGCCTGGGTCGTTAACACTGAAGCTTTCTTT
V gene: TRBV2; D gene: NA; J gene: TRBJ2-1; clone size: NA; CDR3 protein: CASSDGGSSYNEQFF; CDR3 DNA: TGTGCCAGCAGTGATGGCGGAAGCTCCTACAATGAGCAGTTCTTC
V gene: TRBV28; D gene: NA; J gene: TRBJ1-5; clone size: NA; CDR3 protein: CASSLDLGLQPQHF; CDR3 DNA: TGTGCCAGCAGTTTAGATCTGGGACTCCAGCCCCAGCATTTT
V gene: TRBV28; D gene: NA; J gene: TRBJ2-1; clone size: NA; CDR3 protein: CASKAGQSYNEQFF; CDR3 DNA: TGTGCCAGCAAGGCAGGCCAGTCTTACAATGAGCAGTTCTTC
V gene: TRBV6-4; D gene: TRBD2; J gene: TRBJ2-1; clone size: NA; CDR3 protein: CASSPGTSRYNEQFF; CDR3 DNA: TGTGCCAGCAGTCCAGGGACTAGCAGATACAATGAGCAGTTCTTC
V gene: TRBV2; D gene: NA; J gene: TRBJ2-7; clone size: NA; CDR3 protein: CASSVLAEPVRGQYF; CDR3 DNA: TGTGCCAGCAGTGTGTTGGCGGAGCCCGTACGAGGGCAGTACTTC
V gene: TRBV19; D gene: TRBD1; J gene: TRBJ1-5; clone size: NA; CDR3 protein: CASIQGGSHNQPQHF; CDR3 DNA: TGTGCCAGTATTCAGGGGGGATCACACAATCAGCCCCAGCATTTT
V gene: TRBV2; D gene: NA; J gene: TRBJ2-1; clone size: NA; CDR3 protein: CASSWGGASSYNEQFF; CDR3 DNA: TGTGCCAGCAGTTGGGGTGGGGCGAGCTCCTACAATGAGCAGTTCTTC
V gene: TRBV7-9; D gene: NA; J gene: TRBJ1-5; clone size: NA; CDR3 protein: CASSPTGFQGGRNQPQHF; CDR3 DNA: TGTGCCAGCAGCCCAACTGGGTTTCAGGGTGGTCGCAATCAGCCCCAGCATTTT
V gene: TRBV2; D gene: TRBD1; J gene: TRBJ1-4; clone size: NA; CDR3 protein: CASVRDRAEKLFF; CDR3 DNA: TGTGCCAGCGTCCGGGACAGGGCAGAAAAACTGTTTTTT
V gene: TRBV7-8; D gene: NA; J gene: TRBJ1-2; clone size: NA; CDR3 protein: CASSGSPPTDYGYTF; CDR3 DNA: TGTGCCAGCAGCGGTTCACCCCCGACAGATTATGGCTACACCTTC
V gene: TRBV14; D gene: TRBD1; J gene: TRBJ1-1; clone size: NA; CDR3 protein: CASSQRDRGHGTEAFF; CDR3 DNA: TGTGCCAGCAGCCAACGGGACAGGGGGCATGGCACTGAAGCTTTCTTT
V gene: TRBV28; D gene: TRBD2; J gene: TRBJ2-7; clone size: NA; CDR3 protein: CASSLVPSGLAEDEQYF; CDR3 DNA: TGTGCCAGCAGTTTAGTTCCGTCAGGACTAGCGGAGGACGAGCAGTACTTC
V gene: TRBV7-6; D gene: NA; J gene: TRBJ2-3; clone size: NA; CDR3 protein: CASSLASGADTQYF; CDR3 DNA: TGTGCCAGCAGCTTAGCGTCGGGGGCAGATACGCAGTATTTT
V gene: TRBV5-4; D gene: TRBD1; J gene: TRBJ2-5; clone size: once; CDR3 protein: CASSYRDSQETQYF; CDR3 DNA: TGTGCCAGCAGCTACCGGGACAGCCAAGAGACCCAGTACTTC
V gene: TRBV28; D gene: TRBD1; J gene: TRBJ1-5; clone size: NA; CDR3 protein: CASSAPRGNQPQHF; CDR3 DNA: TGTGCCAGCAGTGCCCCCAGGGGGAACCAGCCCCAGCATTTT
V gene: TRBV25-1; D gene: TRBD1; J gene: TRBJ1-1; clone size: NA; CDR3 protein: CASNGHGTGGMNTEAFF; CDR3 DNA: TGTGCCAGCAATGGTCACGGGACAGGGGGGATGAACACTGAAGCTTTCTTT
V gene: TRBV30; D gene: TRBD2; J gene: TRBJ2-7; clone size: NA; CDR3 protein: CAWSPLAGGRREQYF; CDR3 DNA: TGTGCCTGGAGCCCACTAGCGGGGGGCCGGCGCGAGCAGTACTTC
V gene: TRBV6-5; D gene: TRBD1; J gene: TRBJ1-2; clone size: NA; CDR3 protein: CASRQTGGYGYTF; CDR3 DNA: TGTGCCAGCAGACAGACAGGGGGCTATGGCTACACCTTC
V gene: TRBV10-3; D gene: TRBD2; J gene: TRBJ2-2; clone size: NA; CDR3 protein: CAISENASGGSAGELFF; CDR3 DNA: TGTGCCATCAGTGAGAACGCTAGCGGAGGGAGCGCCGGGGAGCTGTTTTTT
V gene: TRBV7-2; D gene: TRBD1; J gene: TRBJ1-2; clone size: NA; CDR3 protein: CASSFRGGQGNYGYTF; CDR3 DNA: TGTGCCAGCAGCTTTCGGGGGGGACAGGGGAACTATGGCTACACCTTC
V gene: TRBV4-1; D gene: NA; J gene: TRBJ2-3; clone size: NA; CDR3 protein: CASSQDRGITSSDTQYF; CDR3 DNA: TGCGCCAGCAGCCAAGATCGGGGGATTACTAGTTCAGATACGCAGTATTTT
V gene: TRBV9; D gene: TRBD1; J gene: TRBJ1-2; clone size: once; CDR3 protein: CASSVGEGAHGYTF; CDR3 DNA: TGTGCCAGCAGCGTAGGTGAGGGGGCGCATGGCTACACCTTC
V gene: TRBV2; D gene: TRBD1; J gene: TRBJ2-7; clone size: once; CDR3 protein: CASSETGDSYEQYF; CDR3 DNA: TGTGCCAGCAGTGAAACAGGGGACTCCTACGAGCAGTACTTC
V gene: TRBV18; D gene: NA; J gene: TRBJ2-7; clone size: NA; CDR3 protein: CASSPLDQGEQYF; CDR3 DNA: TGTGCCAGCTCACCCCTTGACCAGGGCGAGCAGTACTTC
V gene: TRBV4-2; D gene: TRBD2; J gene: TRBJ2-2; clone size: NA; CDR3 protein: CASSFPSGGTNTGELFF; CDR3 DNA: TGTGCCAGCAGCTTTCCTAGCGGGGGGACGAACACCGGGGAGCTGTTTTTT
V gene: TRBV6-5; D gene: NA; J gene: TRBJ1-2; clone size: NA; CDR3 protein: CASSYRGTNYGYTF; CDR3 DNA: TGTGCCAGCAGTTACAGGGGGACAAACTATGGCTACACCTTC
V gene: TRBV28; D gene: NA; J gene: TRBJ2-5; clone size: NA; CDR3 protein: CASSLPSRGETQYF; CDR3 DNA: TGTGCCAGCAGTTTACCTAGCAGGGGAGAGACCCAGTACTTC
V gene: TRBV5-6; D gene: NA; J gene: TRBJ1-2; clone size: NA; CDR3 protein: CASSLGQFYGYTF; CDR3 DNA: TGTGCCAGCAGCTTAGGACAGTTCTATGGCTACACCTTC
V gene: TRBV5-6; D gene: NA; J gene: TRBJ1-5; clone size: few; CDR3 protein: CASSLAGSGPQHF; CDR3 DNA: TGTGCCAGCAGCTTGGCGGGGTCAGGGCCCCAGCATTTT
V gene: TRBV6-5; D gene: TRBD1; J gene: TRBJ2-7; clone size: NA; CDR3 protein: CASSYGGTGPYEQYF; CDR3 DNA: TGTGCCAGCAGTTACGGCGGGACAGGGCCCTACGAGCAGTACTTC
V gene: TRBV6-5; D gene: NA; J gene: TRBJ2-7; clone size: NA; CDR3 protein: CASSYGQEQYF; CDR3 DNA: TGTGCCAGCAGCTATGGACAAGAGCAGTACTTC
V gene: TRBV5-1; D gene: TRBD1; J gene: TRBJ1-1; clone size: NA; CDR3 protein: CASSAGQGAGEAFF; CDR3 DNA: TGCGCCAGCAGCGCCGGACAGGGGGCGGGTGAAGCTTTCTTT
V gene: TRBV7-2; D gene: TRBD1; J gene: TRBJ1-2; clone size: NA; CDR3 protein: CASSVGQANYGYTF; CDR3 DNA: TGTGCCAGCAGCGTTGGACAGGCCAACTATGGCTACACCTTC
V gene: TRBV27; D gene: TRBD1; J gene: TRBJ2-1; clone size: NA; CDR3 protein: CASSPDRGGEQFF; CDR3 DNA: TGTGCCAGCAGTCCGGACAGGGGTGGGGAGCAGTTCTTC
V gene: TRBV18; D gene: NA; J gene: TRBJ1-1; clone size: NA; CDR3 protein: CASSLRGHMNTEAFF; CDR3 DNA: TGTGCCAGCTCACTCAGGGGTCACATGAACACTGAAGCTTTCTTT
V gene: TRBV9; D gene: TRBD2; J gene: TRBJ2-1; clone size: NA; CDR3 protein: CASSVGLAGASEQFF; CDR3 DNA: TGTGCCAGCAGCGTAGGGCTAGCGGGGGCGAGTGAGCAGTTCTTC
V gene: TRBV6-5; D gene: NA; J gene: TRBJ2-5; clone size: NA; CDR3 protein: CASSRGAYQETQYF; CDR3 DNA: TGTGCCAGCAGCCGCGGGGCGTACCAAGAGACCCAGTACTTC
V gene: TRBV5-1; D gene: TRBD2; J gene: TRBJ2-7; clone size: NA; CDR3 protein: CASSLTTSGWAYEQYF; CDR3 DNA: TGCGCCAGCAGCTTGACGACTAGCGGGTGGGCCTACGAGCAGTACTTC
V gene: TRBV6-1; D gene: NA; J gene: TRBJ1-5; clone size: NA; CDR3 protein: CASSEILGARTNQPQHF; CDR3 DNA: TGTGCCAGCAGTGAAATTCTGGGGGCGCGGACTAATCAGCCCCAGCATTTT
V gene: TRBV2; D gene: TRBD1; J gene: TRBJ1-2; clone size: NA; CDR3 protein: CASSERGDREPYGYTF; CDR3 DNA: TGTGCCAGCAGTGAAAGGGGGGACAGGGAACCTTATGGCTACACCTTC
V gene: TRBV30; D gene: TRBD2; J gene: TRBJ2-5; clone size: NA; CDR3 protein: CAWSVGGRGGRETQYF; CDR3 DNA: TGTGCCTGGAGTGTAGGTGGGCGGGGGGGCCGCGAGACCCAGTACTTC
V gene: TRBV19; D gene: NA; J gene: TRBJ1-5; clone size: NA; CDR3 protein: CASSTSLAGRPNQPQHF; CDR3 DNA: TGTGCCAGTAGTACCTCCTTGGCAGGGCGCCCCAATCAGCCCCAGCATTTT
V gene: TRBV18; D gene: TRBD1; J gene: TRBJ1-2; clone size: NA; CDR3 protein: CASSPFKDRDTFGYTF; CDR3 DNA: TGTGCCAGCTCACCATTTAAAGACAGGGACACCTTTGGCTACACCTTC
V gene: TRBV6-1; D gene: TRBD1; J gene: TRBJ1-2; clone size: NA; CDR3 protein: CASSVTGGRYGYTF; CDR3 DNA: TGTGCCAGCAGTGTGACAGGGGGCCGGTATGGCTACACCTTC
V gene: TRBV18; D gene: NA; J gene: TRBJ1-2; clone size: few; CDR3 protein: CASSPYGGDGYTF; CDR3 DNA: TGTGCCAGCTCACCATACGGAGGGGATGGCTACACCTTC
V gene: TRBV7-9; D gene: NA; J gene: TRBJ1-1; clone size: few; CDR3 protein: CASTLREFSEAFF; CDR3 DNA: TGTGCCAGCACCCTTAGGGAGTTCTCTGAAGCTTTCTTT
V gene: TRBV28; D gene: TRBD1; J gene: TRBJ1-4; clone size: NA; CDR3 protein: CASSVSGTGDEKLFF; CDR3 DNA: TGTGCCAGCAGCGTTTCCGGGACAGGAGATGAAAAACTGTTTTTT
V gene: TRBV6-4; D gene: TRBD1; J gene: TRBJ2-5; clone size: NA; CDR3 protein: CASSEGGTGGPETQYF; CDR3 DNA: TGTGCCAGCAGTGAGGGCGGGACAGGGGGCCCAGAGACCCAGTACTTC
V gene: TRBV2; D gene: TRBD1; J gene: TRBJ1-4; clone size: NA; CDR3 protein: CASSLTGGGEKLFF; CDR3 DNA: TGTGCCAGCAGTCTAACAGGGGGCGGAGAAAAACTGTTTTTT
V gene: TRBV19; D gene: TRBD1; J gene: TRBJ1-2; clone size: NA; CDR3 protein: CASSPRQGSGYTF; CDR3 DNA: TGTGCCAGTAGTCCGAGACAGGGGTCGGGATACACCTTC
V gene: TRBV11-2; D gene: NA; J gene: TRBJ2-7; clone size: NA; CDR3 protein: CASSLDVARGEQYF; CDR3 DNA: TGTGCCAGCAGCTTAGATGTGGCCCGAGGGGAGCAGTACTTC
V gene: TRBV2; D gene: NA; J gene: TRBJ1-2; clone size: NA; CDR3 protein: CASSPNNYGYTF; CDR3 DNA: TGTGCCAGCAGCCCTAATAACTATGGCTACACCTTC
V gene: TRBV2; D gene: NA; J gene: TRBJ1-5; clone size: NA; CDR3 protein: CASSATGNNQPQHF; CDR3 DNA: TGTGCCAGCAGTGCTACAGGAAACAATCAGCCCCAGCATTTT
V gene: TRBV7-2; D gene: NA; J gene: TRBJ1-1; clone size: NA; CDR3 protein: CASSLWSRAEAFF; CDR3 DNA: TGTGCCAGCAGCTTATGGAGCAGGGCTGAAGCTTTCTTT